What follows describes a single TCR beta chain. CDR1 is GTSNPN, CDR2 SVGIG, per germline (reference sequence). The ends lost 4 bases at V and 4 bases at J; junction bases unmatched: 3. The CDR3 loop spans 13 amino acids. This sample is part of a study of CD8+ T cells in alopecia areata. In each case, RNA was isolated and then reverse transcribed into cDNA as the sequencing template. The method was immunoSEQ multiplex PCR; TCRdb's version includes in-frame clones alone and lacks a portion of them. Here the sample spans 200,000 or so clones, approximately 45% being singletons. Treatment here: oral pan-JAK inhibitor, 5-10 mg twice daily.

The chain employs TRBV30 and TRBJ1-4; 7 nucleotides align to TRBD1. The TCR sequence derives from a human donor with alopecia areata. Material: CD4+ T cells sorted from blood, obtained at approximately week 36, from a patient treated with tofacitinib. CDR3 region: CAWTPGGNEKLFF. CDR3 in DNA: TGTGCCTGGACCCCAGGGGGTAATGAAAAACTGTTTTTT.